This is a list of T cell receptor beta chains from one sample in a study of T cells in Graves' hyperthyroidism and ophthalmopathy. TCRdb fed the multiplex PCR reads into MiXCR, producing one record per CDR3 protein. The data hold 600,000 to 700,000 distinct CDR3 sequences, with roughly 14% observed a single time. Source material: blood. Receptor source: a woman aged 40 to 55 with Graves' ophthalmopathy. Each CDR3 is given with its conserved first and last residue. A D gene is named only where the DNA matches it firmly. Clone size is not always given. Where it is, it says once, few, many or a class for expanded clones.

D,V,J,size,DNA,CDR3
TRBD1,TRBV6-2/TRBV6-3,TRBJ1-5,NA,TGTGCCAGCAGTTATCGGACAGGGAAAAGCAATCAGCCCCAGCATTTT,CASSYRTGKSNQPQHF
NA,TRBV20-1,TRBJ2-5,many,TGCAGTGCTAGAGGGAACGGAGCCAACCAAGAGACCCAGTACTTC,CSARGNGANQETQYF
NA,TRBV19,TRBJ1-5,many,TGTGCCAGTGGCTCGGACCAAGGGGAAAATCAGCCCCAGCATTTT,CASGSDQGENQPQHF
NA,TRBV3-1,TRBJ1-1,many,TGTGCCAGCAGCCAGGCGAACACTGAAGCTTTCTTT,CASSQANTEAFF
TRBD2,TRBV20-1,TRBJ2-5,many,TGCAGTGCTAGAGATGGGCTAGCGGGAGGGGATTGGGAGACCCAGTACTTC,CSARDGLAGGDWETQYF
NA,TRBV6-1,TRBJ2-3,NA,TGTGCCAGCAGTGTTCGGGCCGAGGGCACAGATACGCAGTATTTT,CASSVRAEGTDTQYF
NA,TRBV7-9,TRBJ2-7,many,TGTGCCAGCTCAGTGGGCTCGTCATTCTACGAGCAGTACTTC,CASSVGSSFYEQYF
NA,TRBV6-1,TRBJ2-2,many,TGTGCCATTGCGAGGGGGTCGAACACCGGGGAGCTGTTTTTT,CAIARGSNTGELFF
NA,TRBV4-2,TRBJ1-6,NA,TGTGCCAGCAGCCAAGATCGCGGACAGTCGAATTCACCCCTCCACTTT,CASSQDRGQSNSPLHF
TRBD1,TRBV5-1,TRBJ1-1,many,TGCGCCAGCAGCTTGGTAGGACAGGGTCCTGAAGCTTTCTTT,CASSLVGQGPEAFF
NA,TRBV14,TRBJ2-5,many,TGTGCCAGCAGCTATTTTGCAGGGGAGGCCGAAGAGACCCAGTACTTC,CASSYFAGEAEETQYF
NA,TRBV20-1,TRBJ2-7,many,TGCAGTGCTAGAGATCTTTCGGGGGCTTACGAGCAGTACTTC,CSARDLSGAYEQYF
TRBD2,TRBV5-5,TRBJ2-2,few,TGTGCCAGCAGCGGACTAGCGGGACAGAACACCGGGGAGCTGTTTTTT,CASSGLAGQNTGELFF
NA,TRBV29-1,TRBJ1-2,many,TGCAGCGTTGTTGTGTTGGGGACGCCAGAACATGGCTACACCTTC,CSVVVLGTPEHGYTF
NA,TRBV6-1,TRBJ2-5,many,TGTGCCAGCAGCCGTGCGGATAAGACCCAGTACTTC,CASSRADKTQYF
TRBD2,TRBV7-3,TRBJ2-3,many,TGTGCCAGCAGCTTGGGACTAGCGGGGGCCGGGGATACGCAGTATTTT,CASSLGLAGAGDTQYF
NA,TRBV20-1,TRBJ1-2,many,TGCAGTGCTAGAGATCTAAACAGGGAAGGCAATGGCTACACCTTC,CSARDLNREGNGYTF
NA,TRBV20-1,TRBJ1-2,many,TGCAGTGCCCCCGGAGGACACCCTGGCTACACCTTC,CSAPGGHPGYTF
TRBD1,TRBV5-1,TRBJ2-7,many,TGCGCCAGCAGCTACCGGGCCACAGGGGCTTACGAGCAGTACTTC,CASSYRATGAYEQYF
NA,TRBV7-2,TRBJ1-1,many,TGTGCCAGCAGCTTAGAACCGAGGACTGAAGCTTTCTTT,CASSLEPRTEAFF
TRBD1,TRBV5-1,TRBJ2-3,few,TGCGCCAGCAGCGGGGGACAGATCACAGATACGCAGTATTTT,CASSGGQITDTQYF
TRBD2,TRBV28,TRBJ2-7,many,TGTGCCAGCAGTTCCCTGACTAGCGGCCACTACGAGCAGTACTTC,CASSSLTSGHYEQYF
TRBD1,TRBV20-1,TRBJ2-7,many,TGCAGTGCTAGGGGGGACAGACTTTACGAGCAGTACTTC,CSARGDRLYEQYF
NA,TRBV19,TRBJ1-5,many,TGTGCCAGTAGTACCTGGAGGACTCAGCCCCAGCATTTT,CASSTWRTQPQHF
NA,TRBV28,TRBJ2-7,many,TGTGCCAGCAGTTCACCCGGGGCTAGCTCCTTGGACGAGCAGTACTTC,CASSSPGASSLDEQYF
TRBD2,TRBV20-1,TRBJ2-5,many,TGCAGTGCTAGAGCACCTCTAGCGGGTCAAGAGACCCAGTACTTC,CSARAPLAGQETQYF
NA,TRBV20-1,TRBJ1-5,NA,TGCAGTGCGCTCGGGATTGTGGATAGCAATCAGCCCCAGCATTTT,CSALGIVDSNQPQHF
NA,TRBV6-2/TRBV6-3,TRBJ1-2,many,TGTGCCAGCAGTGGTGTTGTCTCTCTGTATGGCTACACCTTC,CASSGVVSLYGYTF
NA,TRBV6-5,TRBJ2-4,few,TGTGCCAGCAGTTCGACTAATATTAAGGCCAAAAACATTCAGTACTTC,CASSSTNIKAKNIQYF
NA,TRBV28,TRBJ2-2,many,TGTGCCAGCAGTTATTGGGACGGGGCCGGGGAGCTGTTTTTT,CASSYWDGAGELFF
NA,TRBV30,TRBJ2-5,many,TGTGCCTGGAGTGGGACAGGGAGCGGGACTCAGTACTTC,CAWSGTGSGTQYF
NA,TRBV20-1,TRBJ2-5,many,TGCAGTGCTAGAGATCCTGAGGCCCCACGGCGTCAAGAGACCCAGTACTTC,CSARDPEAPRRQETQYF
TRBD2,TRBV7-9,TRBJ2-7,many,TGTGCCAGCAGCTTAGCGGGACTAGGGGAATCCTACGAGCAGTACTTC,CASSLAGLGESYEQYF
NA,TRBV10-3,TRBJ1-1,many,TGTGCCATCGGCCCAATAGGCCCAGTCAAGAACACTGAAGCTTTCTTT,CAIGPIGPVKNTEAFF
NA,TRBV12-3/TRBV12-4,TRBJ1-2,many,TGTGCCAGCAGTATGAAATACGATAACTATGGCTACACCTTC,CASSMKYDNYGYTF
TRBD1,TRBV5-6,TRBJ2-7,many,TGTGCCAGCAGAGGGACAGGGGCTAGCCAGTACTTC,CASRGTGASQYF